The source of this T cell receptor beta chain is a study of cytomegalovirus exposure and HLA in healthy donors. CDR1 is MNHNS, CDR2 SASEGT, per germline. This CDR3 spans 15 amino acids. Losses at the gene ends were 7 bases for V and 0 bases for J; bases not matched to a gene: 8. PCR amplification relied on 60 Vbeta primers (plus 13 Jbeta primers). Generated by immunoSEQ multiplex PCR, the TCRdb table keeps only in-frame clones and is missing some. The repertoire includes 90,000 or so clones, around 82% of them detected once, and around 3.2% sits in the top ten. Study results and limitations: Analysis was carried out at a later point, and it linked a missense DCLRE1C variant to TCR beta V- and J-gene trimming. Among donors in an Asian-associated ancestry cluster, a later analysis reportedly found fewer N-insertions than the roughly 610-donor mean.

As to this clone: Antigen: not known.

The TCR was taken from a man under 40 in good health and CMV-seropositive. V is TRBV6-1 and J is TRBJ1-1, with 7 nucleotides matching TRBD1. Sequenced sample: PBMCs. CDR3 loop: CASTLSQGMNTEAFF. The CDR3, as DNA: TGTGCCAGCACCCTTTCACAGGGGATGAACACTGAAGCTTTCTTT.